This T cell receptor (beta chain) was sequenced during a study of blood T cell repertoires in COVID-19. Study-level background: COVID-19 samples, acute and convalescent, were from the United States, Italy and Spain.

J lost 0 bases, V lost 3 bases, and 5 bases had no gene match. Germline CDR1 and CDR2: SGHNT and YYREEE (reference sequence). This CDR3 contains 16 residues. The protocol was immunoSEQ multiplex PCR, while the TCRdb copy is restricted to in-frame clones and leaves out a portion. Of roughly 35,000 clones listed, roughly 88% are singletons. The V and J genes are TRBV5-4 and TRBJ2-2; 7 bases line up with TRBD2. This clonotype was sampled from a man aged 60 to 69 with active COVID-19. The sequencing input was peripheral blood. The CDR3 loop is CASSSPGLTNTGELFF. In nucleotides, the CDR3 is TGTGCCAGCAGCTCCCCGGGACTAACGAACACCGGGGAGCTGTTTTTT.